The present T cell receptor (beta chain) was sequenced within a study of T cells in Graves' hyperthyroidism and ophthalmopathy. As for this clonotype: An end of the junction does not agree with germline; a read error may underlie this.

The TCR beta CDR3 regions underwent amplification using RNA transcripts as the source. Researchers ran a first-round RT-PCR on the TCR CDR3 using the HTBI primer set. Using its own MiXCR run on the multiplex PCR reads, TCRdb lists one record per CDR3 protein. The sample has fewer than 250,000 distinct CDR3 sequences, roughly 22% seen once; the top ten hold around 32%. Germline loops: CDR1 SGHDN, CDR2 FVKESK. This CDR3 is built from 18 residues. The receptor was isolated from a woman between 40 and 50 years old with Graves' ophthalmopathy. This sequence joins TRBV14 and TRBJ2-2, with 12 bases that match TRBD2. Sequencing used blood. This CDR3 is CSSSQNLAGGPRTGELFF. CDR3 DNA sequence: TGTTCCAGCAGCCAGAATCTAGCGGGAGGGCCGCGAACCGGGGAGCTGTTTTTT.